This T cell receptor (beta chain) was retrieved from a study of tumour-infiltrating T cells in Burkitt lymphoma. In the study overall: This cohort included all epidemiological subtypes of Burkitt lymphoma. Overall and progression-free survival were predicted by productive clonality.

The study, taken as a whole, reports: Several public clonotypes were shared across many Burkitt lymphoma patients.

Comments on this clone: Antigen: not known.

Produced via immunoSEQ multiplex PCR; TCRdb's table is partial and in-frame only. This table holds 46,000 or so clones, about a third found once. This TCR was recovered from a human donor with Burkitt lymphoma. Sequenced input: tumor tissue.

For the CDR3, the DNA is TGTGCCAGCAGCTTGGCACAGCAAGAGACCCAGTACTTC. Its protein is CASSLAQQETQYF. The chain recombines TRBV5-5 with TRBJ2-5; no clear D. The CDR3 totals 13 residues. The V end lost 0 bases, the J end lost 2 bases, and 5 bases lay between the germline ends. CDR1 and CDR2 from the germline V gene are SGHKS and YYEKEE (reference sequence).